These 2 T cell receptor beta chains were all obtained from the same sample, sequenced in a study of T cells in tumors after PD-1 blockade. Assay used: immunoSEQ multiplex PCR; TCRdb lists only in-frame clones, some missing. The table includes approximately 15,000 clones, roughly 80% detected once. Sequencing was performed on PBMCs, taken after anti-PD-1 treatment. These receptors all stem from a human donor with basal cell carcinoma.

This clone has only one observation. This chain uses TRBV19 with TRBJ1-2, with D maybe TRBD1 (5 bases). Trimming removed 6 bases from V and 8 bases from J, with 16 bases in between. CDR3 length: 13 amino acids. Germline V gives CDR1 LNHDA, CDR2 SQIVND (reference sequence). The CDR3 DNA sequence: TGTGCCAGTAGACCCGGGACTAAGGGCGGCTACACCTTC. Protein sequence: CASRPGTKGGYTF.

This chain links TRBV7-9 with TRBJ2-1; no reliable D call. Trimming shortened V by 5 bases and J by 3 bases, and 8 bases separated the two germline ends. Germline V lookup: CDR1 SEHNR, CDR2 FQNEAQ (reference sequence). The CDR3 spans 13 residues. The CDR3 DNA sequence: TGTGCCAGCAGCCCCGATGTCTACAATGAGCAGTTCTTC. Protein product: CASSPDVYNEQFF.